The clone carrying this T cell receptor beta chain was picked up many times. This record comes from a study of T cells in Graves' hyperthyroidism and ophthalmopathy. Germline V CDR1 and CDR2: MNHNS, SASEGT. V dropped 2 bases and J dropped 3 bases, with 13 bases sitting between them. The CDR3 runs 16 residues. Regions amplified from RNA transcripts were the TCR beta CDR3 regions. When the TCR CDR3 underwent first-round RT-PCR, the HTBI primer set was used. Each CDR3 protein is one row after TCRdb ran MiXCR on the multiplex PCR reads. This sample has 220,000 or so distinct CDR3 sequences; approximately 16% occur once, and the top ten carry less than 35%. Diagnoses rested on clinical symptoms, serum thyroxine and TRAb, thyroid ultrasound and orbital computed tomography.

The specimen sequenced was blood. This receptor was taken from a woman aged 18-35 years with Graves' ophthalmopathy. The rearrangement joins TRBV6-1 to TRBJ2-2; possible D gene TRBD1, 6 bases. The chain's CDR3 is CASSETPGVHTGELFF. The CDR3 DNA is TGTGCCAGCAGTGAAACCCCAGGGGTGCACACCGGGGAGCTGTTTTTT.